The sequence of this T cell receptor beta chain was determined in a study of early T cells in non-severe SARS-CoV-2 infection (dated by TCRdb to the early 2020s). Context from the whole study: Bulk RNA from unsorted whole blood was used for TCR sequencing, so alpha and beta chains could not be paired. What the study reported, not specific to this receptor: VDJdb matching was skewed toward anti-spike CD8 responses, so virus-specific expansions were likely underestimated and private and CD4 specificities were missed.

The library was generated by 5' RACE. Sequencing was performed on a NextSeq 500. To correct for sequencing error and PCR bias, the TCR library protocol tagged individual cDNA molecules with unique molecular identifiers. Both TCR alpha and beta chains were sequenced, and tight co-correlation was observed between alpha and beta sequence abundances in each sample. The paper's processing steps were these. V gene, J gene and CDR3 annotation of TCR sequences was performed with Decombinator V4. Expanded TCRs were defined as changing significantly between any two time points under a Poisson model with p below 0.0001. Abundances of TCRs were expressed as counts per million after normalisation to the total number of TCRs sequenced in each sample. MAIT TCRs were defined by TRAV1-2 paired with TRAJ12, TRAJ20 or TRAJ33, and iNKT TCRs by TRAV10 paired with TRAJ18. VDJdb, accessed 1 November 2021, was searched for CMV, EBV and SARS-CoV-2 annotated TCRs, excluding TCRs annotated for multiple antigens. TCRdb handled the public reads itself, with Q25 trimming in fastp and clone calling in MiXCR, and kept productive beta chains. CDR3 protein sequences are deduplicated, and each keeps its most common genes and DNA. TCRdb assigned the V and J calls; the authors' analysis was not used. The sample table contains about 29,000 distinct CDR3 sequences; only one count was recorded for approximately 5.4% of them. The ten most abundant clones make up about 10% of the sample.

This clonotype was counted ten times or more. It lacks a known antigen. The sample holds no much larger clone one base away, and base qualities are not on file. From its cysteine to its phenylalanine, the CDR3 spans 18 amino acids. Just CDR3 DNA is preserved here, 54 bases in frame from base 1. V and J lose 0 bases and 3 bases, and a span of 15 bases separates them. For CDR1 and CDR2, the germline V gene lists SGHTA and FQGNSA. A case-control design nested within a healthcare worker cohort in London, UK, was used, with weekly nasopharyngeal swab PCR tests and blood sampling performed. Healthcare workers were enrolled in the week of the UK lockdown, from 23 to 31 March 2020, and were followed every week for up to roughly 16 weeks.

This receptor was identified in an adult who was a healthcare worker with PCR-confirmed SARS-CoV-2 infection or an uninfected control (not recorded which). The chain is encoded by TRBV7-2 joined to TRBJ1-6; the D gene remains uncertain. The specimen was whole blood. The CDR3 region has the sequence CASSLASRSRDYNSPLHF. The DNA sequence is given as TGTGCCAGCAGCTTAGCGAGTAGATCCCGGGACTATAATTCACCCCTCCACTTT.